Listed here are 25 T cell receptor beta chains from one sample, sequenced in a study of OX40 agonist ivuxolimab in advanced cancers. Some clones are missing from TCRdb's copy, which holds only in-frame ones; the method was immunoSEQ multiplex PCR. The repertoire has 63,000 or so clones, almost 85% of them found once; the top ten carry roughly 7.9%. The starting material was CD4+ or CD8+ T cells sorted from blood, obtained in a trial of the OX40 agonist ivuxolimab. These receptors were collected from an adult with an advanced solid tumor such as melanoma, head and neck, liver or kidney cancer.

The CDR3 is CASRPGLSSQETQYF. In DNA form, the CDR3 reads TGTGCCAGCAGACCGGGTCTATCTTCCCAAGAGACCCAGTACTTC. The genes are TRBV7-3 and TRBJ2-5; D gene uncertain. In germline, CDR1 is SGHTA, CDR2 FQGTGA. The CDR3 has 15 residues. Trimming stripped 6 bases from V and 1 base from J, with 15 bases between.

This clone was observed a few times. J is TRBJ2-1 and V is TRBV5-8; 8 positions match TRBD2. The germline V gene encodes CDR1 SGHTS and CDR2 YDEGEE. This CDR3 region has 16 residues. The J segment lost 10 bases and the V segment lost 5 bases, leaving 17 bases of the junction unmatched. The CDR3 protein is CASSGGGLNRVGEQFF. The CDR3 bases are TGTGCCAGCAGTGGCGGGGGGCTGAATAGGGTCGGGGAGCAGTTCTTC.

This clone was observed a few times. The chain couples TRBV27 to TRBJ1-5; 7 nucleotides match TRBD1. Germline V lookup: CDR1 MNHEY, CDR2 SMNVEV (reference sequence). The CDR3 length is 15 residues. V shed 6 bases, J shed 2 bases, and the junction held 7 bases outside the gene matches. The CDR3 DNA sequence: TGTGCCAGCAGACCGAGCACAGGGGGCAATCAGCCCCAGCATTTT. It codes for CASRPSTGGNQPQHF.

This clone came up a few times. This chain links TRBV12-5 with TRBJ1-1; possible D gene TRBD1, 5 bases. V was clipped by 1 base and J by 8 bases, with 11 bases between them. The CDR3 sequence is 13 residues long. Germline CDR1 and CDR2: LGHNT and FRNRAP. The CDR3 protein is CASGLATGTEAFF. As DNA, the CDR3 is TGTGCTAGTGGTTTGGCGACCGGGACGGAAGCTTTCTTT.

This clone has only one observation. The V and J genes are TRBV4-1 and TRBJ2-1, with D hard to call. Germline CDR1 MGHRA, CDR2 YSYEKL. This CDR3 is 18 amino acids long. V dropped 1 base and J dropped 0 bases, with 16 bases sitting between them. CDR3 nucleotide sequence: TGCGCCAGCAGCCAAGGTTTCCTGGGCCAGCCCTCCTACAATGAGCAGTTCTTC. Translating gives CASSQGFLGQPSYNEQFF.

In DNA, the CDR3 is TGCGCCAGCAGCTCCCAGGGCGGTGAAAAACTGTTTTTT. Its protein product is CASSSQGGEKLFF. The chain is built from TRBV5-1 and TRBJ1-4; the D gene is possibly TRBD1 (5 bases). The V gene lost 3 bases and the J gene lost 7 bases, with 10 bases spanning the gap. The length of the CDR3 is 13 residues. CDR1 and CDR2 from the germline V gene are SGHRS and YFSETQ.

The J gene is TRBJ1-1, the V gene TRBV18; D is ambiguous. The CDR3 runs 14 residues. V lost 0 bases to trimming and J lost 11 bases, with 16 bases between them. The germline V gene encodes CDR1 KGHSH and CDR2 LQKENI. CDR3 region: CASSPPARELGAFF. The CDR3 nucleotides read TGTGCCAGCTCACCACCGGCGAGGGAGTTGGGGGCTTTCTTT.

The V and J genes are TRBV5-1 and TRBJ2-2, with D tentatively TRBD1 (6 bases). The CDR3 runs to 14 residues. Germline CDR1 reads SGHRS; CDR2 reads YFSETQ. The V end lost 0 bases, the J end lost 4 bases, and 7 bases lay between the germline ends. The CDR3 here is CASSLVRGTGELFF. As DNA, the CDR3 is TGCGCCAGCAGCTTGGTCAGGGGCACCGGGGAGCTGTTTTTT.

This chain connects TRBV6-1 to TRBJ2-2; D is uncertain. The CDR3 covers 14 residues. V lost 4 bases and J 4 bases, leaving 10 bases between the germline ends. Looked up from germline, CDR1 is MNHNS and CDR2 is SASEGT. CDR3 residues: CASSVLELTGELFF. The CDR3 DNA sequence: TGTGCCAGCAGTGTCCTCGAGCTCACCGGGGAGCTGTTTTTT.

The V call is TRBV7-2, the J call TRBJ2-3, with TRBD1 identical over 9 bases. The CDR3 is 15 amino acids. From germline, CDR1 is SGHTA and CDR2 FQGNSA. The V gene end was trimmed by 5 bases and the J gene end by 4 bases; junction bases not matched to a gene: 7. Here the CDR3 DNA reads TGTGCCAGCAGCGTGTCCGGGACAGGGTCAGATACGCAGTATTTT. Its protein product is CASSVSGTGSDTQYF.

The chain is built from TRBV4-1 and TRBJ2-1, with TRBD2 matching over 8 bases. The CDR3 length is 15 residues. Per the germline V gene, CDR1 is MGHRA and CDR2 is YSYEKL. The V segment lost 0 bases and the J segment 4 bases; nucleotides outside the gene matches: 2. DNA for the CDR3: TGCGCCAGCAGCCAAGAAATAGCGGGGTACAATGAGCAGTTCTTC. It yields the protein CASSQEIAGYNEQFF.

The rearrangement uses TRBV7-9 and TRBJ2-7, with D perhaps matching TRBD1 (6 bases). With 3 bases removed from V and 6 bases from J, the gap between germline ends came to 15 bases. Looked up from germline, CDR1 is SEHNR and CDR2 is FQNEAQ (reference sequence). The CDR3 is made up of 14 amino acids. Here the CDR3 DNA reads TGTGCCAGCAGCTTCAGACAGGATCAATCCGAGCAGTACTTC. Its protein is CASSFRQDQSEQYF.

The chain combines TRBV11-3 with TRBJ1-1; D might be TRBD1 (6 bases). CDR3 length: 13 amino acids. The V and J ends lost 4 bases and 3 bases respectively, with 9 bases between them. CDR1 SGHNT and CDR2 YENEEA come from the germline V gene. CDR3 sequence reads: CASSSGVHTEAFF. CDR3 in DNA: TGTGCCAGCAGCTCAGGGGTCCACACTGAAGCTTTCTTT.

The gene calls are TRBV2 and TRBJ2-7, with unresolved D. Trimming took off 5 bases at V and 3 bases at J, with 8 bases between the two ends. Germline loops: CDR1 SNHLY, CDR2 FYNNEI. The length of the CDR3 is 12 residues. CDR3 sequence: CASSKKNYEQYF. CDR3 sequence (DNA): TGTGCCAGCAGTAAGAAAAACTACGAGCAGTACTTC.

V is TRBV7-6 and J is TRBJ2-1; 12 nucleotides agree with TRBD2. This CDR3 region has 14 residues. Germline V CDR1 and CDR2: SGHVS, FNYEAQ. Trimming removed 6 bases from V and 15 bases from J; junction bases left unmatched: 12. For the CDR3, the DNA is TGTGCCAGCAGAGCCGGGACTAGCGGGCTTCCTCCGTTCTTC. Its translation: CASRAGTSGLPPFF. The complete variable domain, with remaining parts taken from reference TRBV7-6 and TRBJ2-1, reads GAGVSQSPRYKVTKRGQDVALRCDPISGHVSLYWYRQALGQGPEFLTYFNYEAQQDKSGLPNDRFSAERPEGSISTLTIQRTEQRDSAMYRCASRAGTSGLPPFFGPGTRLTVL.

This clone was counted between two and nine times. Relative to the germline gene, one junction end is altered; a read error may explain this. The gene calls are TRBV7-2 and TRBJ2-1, with D possibly TRBD1 on 5 matching bases. In germline, CDR1 is SGHTA, CDR2 FQGNSA. CDR3 length: 16 amino acids. CDR3 sequence reads: CATSLFPRVSYNEQFF. For the CDR3, the DNA is TGTGCCACCAGCCTTTTTCCCAGGGTCTCCTACAATGAGCAGTTCTTC.

The rearrangement joins TRBV25-1 to TRBJ2-2; D ambiguous. The V end was cut by 7 bases, the J end by 0 bases, with 9 bases between. Germline V gives CDR1 MGHDK, CDR2 SYGVNS. The CDR3 is 14 amino acids. The CDR3 here is CASTRTTNTGELFF. The CDR3 region has the DNA TGTGCCAGCACCCGGACGACGAACACCGGGGAGCTGTTTTTT.

The chain is built from TRBV28 and TRBJ2-1, with 7 positions matching TRBD1. The germline V gene encodes CDR1 MDHEN and CDR2 SYDVKM. There are 12 residues in the CDR3. V lost 6 bases and J lost 8; bases outside the gene matches: 4. The CDR3 bases are TGTGCCAGCAGGACAGGGCCGGATGAGCAGTTCTTC. Its translation is CASRTGPDEQFF.

The chain links TRBV2 to TRBJ2-7; TRBD1 is a possible D gene (6 bases). The V gene lost 6 bases and the J gene lost 2 bases, with 11 bases spanning the gap. CDR3 length: 13 residues. Germline V CDR1 and CDR2: SNHLY, FYNNEI. This CDR3 reads CASRRQDTYEQYF. Here the CDR3 DNA reads TGTGCCAGCAGACGACAGGATACCTACGAGCAGTACTTC.

The table lists this clone with a count of one. This sequence joins TRBV19 and TRBJ2-7; 14 nucleotides agree with TRBD2. CDR3 length: 16 amino acids. Per germline, CDR1 LNHDA and CDR2 SQIVND (reference sequence). Germline trimming cut 3 bases from V and 3 bases from J; bases unmatched to any gene: 4. CDR3 bases: TGTGCCAGTAGTATCCCCGGGACTAGCGGGAGCTACGAGCAGTACTTC. It is translated as CASSIPGTSGSYEQYF. Looking up the rest from reference TRBV19 and TRBJ2-7 gives the full variable domain: DGGITQSPKYLFRKEGQNVTLSCEQNLNHDAMYWYRQDPGQGLRLIYYSQIVNDFQKGDIAEGYSVSREKKESFPLTVTSAQKNPTAFYLCASSIPGTSGSYEQYFGPGTRLTVT.

The chain combines TRBV5-1 with TRBJ2-7, with D hard to call. V lost 0 bases, J lost 3 bases, and 10 bases lay in between. The germline V gene encodes CDR1 SGHRS and CDR2 YFSETQ. The CDR3 has 14 residues. The CDR3 DNA reads TGCGCCAGCAGCTTGGAGCAGTTTAACTACGAGCAGTACTTC. Translating it yields CASSLEQFNYEQYF.

This rearrangement joins TRBV10-3 to TRBJ2-3; D is perhaps TRBD2 (6 bases). Germline V gene lookup returns CDR1 ENHRY and CDR2 SYGVKD. V gave up 4 bases and J gave up 6 bases, with 17 bases separating them. The CDR3 contains 15 residues. CDR3 nucleotides: TGTGCCATCAGTGTAGCGGCGGGCCAAATGGATACGCAGTATTTT. Its translation is CAISVAAGQMDTQYF.

The chain employs TRBV9 and TRBJ2-1; D remains unclear. CDR1 is SGDLS and CDR2 is YYNGEE in the germline V gene. V lost 0 bases and J 5 bases, leaving 9 bases between the germline ends. This CDR3 spans 14 amino acids. The DNA of the CDR3 is TGTGCCAGCAGCGTAGACCCAGATAACAATGAGCAGTTCTTC. It specifies CASSVDPDNNEQFF.

This rearrangement joins TRBV7-2 to TRBJ1-2, with a weak D call TRBD1 (5 bases). CDR3 length: 13 amino acids. The germline gives CDR1 SGHTA, CDR2 FQGNSA. V lost 5 bases, J lost 4 bases, and 11 bases lay in between. The DNA for the CDR3 is TGTGCCAGCAGCCCGCAGGGTGTCTATGGCTACACCTTC. Translated: CASSPQGVYGYTF.

The rearrangement joins TRBV11-3 to TRBJ2-7; 9 nucleotides line up with TRBD1. Per the germline V gene, CDR1 is SGHNT and CDR2 is YENEEA. This CDR3 region has 14 residues. V gave up 1 base and J gave up 6 bases; unmatched junction bases: 4. The CDR3 nucleotides are TGTGCCAGCAGCTTAGGGGGACAGGGTGGCGAGCAGTACTTC. Protein sequence: CASSLGGQGGEQYF. Complete variable domain (other parts from reference TRBV11-3 and TRBJ2-7): EAGVVQSPRYKIIEKKQPVAFWCNPISGHNTLYWYLQNLGQGPELLIRYENEEAVDDSQLPKDRFSAERLKGVDSTLKIQPAELGDSAVYLCASSLGGQGGEQYFGPGTRLTVT.